The clone carrying this T cell receptor beta chain was observed once. Its antigen remains unidentified. This sample also contains other DNA sequences that code for the same CDR3. The germline V gene encodes CDR1 SGHRS and CDR2 YFSETQ. V was pared by 0 bases and J by 0 bases, with 7 bases between. CDR3 size: 15 residues. The entry originates in a study of OX40 agonist ivuxolimab in advanced cancers. Across the whole study: Participants could have had prior anti-PD-1, anti-PD-L1 or anti-CTLA-4 therapy, and less than 45% had some. Study-wide results and caveats: Partly responding patients at 0.1-3.0 mg/kg showed some of the smallest clonal expansion.

The method was immunoSEQ multiplex PCR; TCRdb's version includes in-frame clones alone and lacks a portion of them. The sample has some 60,000 clones, roughly 86% seen once; the top ten hold more than 3%. The receptor was derived from an adult with an advanced solid tumor such as melanoma, head and neck, liver or kidney cancer. This sequence joins TRBV5-1 and TRBJ1-5; D gene ambiguous. The sample here was CD4+ or CD8+ T cells sorted from blood, taken in a trial of the OX40 agonist ivuxolimab. The CDR3 is CASSLEGNSNQPQHF. DNA for the CDR3: TGCGCCAGCAGCTTGGAGGGCAATAGCAATCAGCCCCAGCATTTT.